This T cell receptor (beta chain) was identified during a study of response to subunit inactivated influenza vaccine. Study findings and constraints: T cells newly recruited by each seasonal influenza vaccination are few, the authors suggested.

This clonotype was counted between two and nine times. Its target is not known. TCRdb recomputed calls from the RT-PCR reads with MiXCR, one row per CDR3 protein. The data show roughly 700,000 distinct CDR3 sequences, 15% to 18% seen once. Germline V gives CDR1 SGHAT, CDR2 FQNNGV. The CDR3 is 18 residues long. The V and J ends lost 3 bases and 6 bases, in that order; junction bases with no gene match: 11. The chain carries TRBV11-2 and TRBJ2-1; TRBD2 aligns across 13 bases. Specimen: PBMCs from blood, collected 12 days after vaccination. The TCR comes from a man in his fifties who received an inactivated influenza vaccine. CDR3 sequence: CASSFGLAGVRVRNEQFF. CDR3 nucleotide sequence: TGTGCCAGCAGCTTCGGACTAGCGGGGGTCCGGGTCCGCAATGAGCAGTTCTTC. Full variable domain (rest looked up from reference TRBV11-2 and TRBJ2-1): EAGVAQSPRYKIIEKRQSVAFWCNPISGHATLYWYQQILGQGPKLLIQFQNNGVVDDSQLPKDRFSAERLKGVDSTLKIQPAKLEDSAVYLCASSFGLAGVRVRNEQFFGPGTRLTVL.